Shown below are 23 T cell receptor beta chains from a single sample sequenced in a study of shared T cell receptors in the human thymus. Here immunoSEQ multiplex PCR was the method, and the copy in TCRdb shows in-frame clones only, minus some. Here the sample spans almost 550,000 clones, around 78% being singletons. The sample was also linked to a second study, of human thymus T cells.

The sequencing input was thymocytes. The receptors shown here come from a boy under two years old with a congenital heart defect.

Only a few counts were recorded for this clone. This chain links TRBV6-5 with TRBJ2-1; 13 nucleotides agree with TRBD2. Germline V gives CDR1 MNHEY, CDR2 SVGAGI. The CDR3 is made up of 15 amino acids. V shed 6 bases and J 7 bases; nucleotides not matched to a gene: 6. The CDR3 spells CASRIQTSGGNEQFF. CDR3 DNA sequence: TGTGCCAGCAGAATCCAGACTAGCGGGGGGAATGAGCAGTTCTTC.

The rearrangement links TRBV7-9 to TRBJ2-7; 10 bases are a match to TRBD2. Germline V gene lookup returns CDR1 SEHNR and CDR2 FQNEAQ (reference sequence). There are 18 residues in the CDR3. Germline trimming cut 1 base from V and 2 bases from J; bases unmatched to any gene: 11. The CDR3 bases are TGTGCCAGCAGCTTAGGACTAGCGGGTCCGGGAGGGGCCTACGAGCAGTACTTC. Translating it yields CASSLGLAGPGGAYEQYF. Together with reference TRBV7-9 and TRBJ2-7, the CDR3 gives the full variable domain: DTGVSQNPRHKITKRGQNVTFRCDPISEHNRLYWYRQTLGQGPEFLTYFQNEAQLEKSRLLSDRFSAERPKGSFSTLEIQRTEQGDSAMYLCASSLGLAGPGGAYEQYFGPGTRLTVT.

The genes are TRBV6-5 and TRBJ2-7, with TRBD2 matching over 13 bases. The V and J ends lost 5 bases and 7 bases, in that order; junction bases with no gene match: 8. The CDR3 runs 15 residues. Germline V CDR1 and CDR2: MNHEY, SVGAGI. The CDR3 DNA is TGTGCCAGCAGTCCCGGACTAGCGGGAGCCCCAGAGCAGTACTTC. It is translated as CASSPGLAGAPEQYF.

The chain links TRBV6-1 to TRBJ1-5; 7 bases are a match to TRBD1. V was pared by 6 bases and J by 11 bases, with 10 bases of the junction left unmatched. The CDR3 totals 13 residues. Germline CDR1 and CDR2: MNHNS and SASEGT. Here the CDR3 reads CASSLIRDSSQHF. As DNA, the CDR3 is TGTGCCAGCAGCTTAATCCGGGACAGTTCCCAGCATTTT.

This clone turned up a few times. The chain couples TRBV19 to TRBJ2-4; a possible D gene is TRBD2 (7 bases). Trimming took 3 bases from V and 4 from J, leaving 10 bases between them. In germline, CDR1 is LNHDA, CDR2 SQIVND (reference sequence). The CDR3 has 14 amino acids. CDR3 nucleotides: TGTGCCAGTAGTATGAGGGGGGGAAAAAACATTCAGTACTTC. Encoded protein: CASSMRGGKNIQYF.

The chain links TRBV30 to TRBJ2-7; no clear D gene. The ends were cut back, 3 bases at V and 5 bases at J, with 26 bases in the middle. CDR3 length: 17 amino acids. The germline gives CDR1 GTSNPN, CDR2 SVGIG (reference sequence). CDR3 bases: TGTGCCTGGAGCCCCCACTCACCTAAGATTATACCCCACGAGCAGTACTTC. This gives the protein CAWSPHSPKIIPHEQYF.

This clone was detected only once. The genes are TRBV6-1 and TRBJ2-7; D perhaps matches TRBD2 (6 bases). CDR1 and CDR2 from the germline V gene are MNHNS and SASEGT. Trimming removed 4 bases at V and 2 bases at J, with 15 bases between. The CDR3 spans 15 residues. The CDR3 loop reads CASSVLEGTPYEQYF. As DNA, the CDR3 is TGTGCCAGCAGTGTCCTGGAGGGGACTCCCTACGAGCAGTACTTC.

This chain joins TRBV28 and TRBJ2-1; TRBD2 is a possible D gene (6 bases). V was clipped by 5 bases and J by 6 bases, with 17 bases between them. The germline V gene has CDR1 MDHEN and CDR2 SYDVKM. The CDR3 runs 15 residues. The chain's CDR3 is CASSPPRDRCNEQFF. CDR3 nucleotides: TGTGCCAGCAGTCCTCCGCGGGATCGGTGCAATGAGCAGTTCTTC.

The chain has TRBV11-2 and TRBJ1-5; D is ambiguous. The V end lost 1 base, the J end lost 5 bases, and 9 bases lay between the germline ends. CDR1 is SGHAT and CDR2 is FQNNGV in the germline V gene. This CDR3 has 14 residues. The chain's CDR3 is CASSLAGLDQPQHF. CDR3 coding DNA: TGTGCCAGCAGCTTAGCAGGACTCGATCAGCCCCAGCATTTT.

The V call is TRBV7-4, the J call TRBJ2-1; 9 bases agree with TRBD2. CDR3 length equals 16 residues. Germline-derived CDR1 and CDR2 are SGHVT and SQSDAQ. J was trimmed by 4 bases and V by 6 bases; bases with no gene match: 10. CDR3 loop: CASRAPGAGGYNEQFF. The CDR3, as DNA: TGTGCCAGCAGGGCCCCGGGGGCGGGAGGGTACAATGAGCAGTTCTTC.

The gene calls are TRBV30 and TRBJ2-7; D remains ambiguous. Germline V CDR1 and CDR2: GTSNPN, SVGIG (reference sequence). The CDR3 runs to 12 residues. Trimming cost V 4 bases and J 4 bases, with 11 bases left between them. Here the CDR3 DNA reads TGTGCCTGGAATAAGTTACAATACGAGCAGTACTTC. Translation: CAWNKLQYEQYF.

The CDR3 sequence: CASSFRVLGEGGSYEQYF. DNA of the CDR3: TGTGCCAGCAGCTTTAGGGTTTTAGGGGAAGGGGGCTCCTACGAGCAGTACTTC. V and J are TRBV13 and TRBJ2-7; D may be TRBD1 (6 bases). The germline V and J ends were trimmed by 3 bases and 0 bases, with 21 bases remaining between them. Germline V CDR1 and CDR2: PRHDT, FYEKMQ (reference sequence). The CDR3 has 18 amino acids.

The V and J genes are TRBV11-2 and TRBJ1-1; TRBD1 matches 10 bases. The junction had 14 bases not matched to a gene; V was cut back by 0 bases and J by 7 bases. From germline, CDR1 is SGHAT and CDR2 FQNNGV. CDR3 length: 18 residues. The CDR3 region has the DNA TGTGCCAGCAGCTTAGATCAGGCTGGGGACAGGGGCAATGTTGAAGCTTTCTTT. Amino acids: CASSLDQAGDRGNVEAFF.

In nucleotides, the CDR3 is TGTGCCAGCAGCTTAACCCCTAGCGCGACAGATACGCAGTATTTT. Its translation: CASSLTPSATDTQYF. The genes are TRBV7-3 and TRBJ2-3; a possible D gene is TRBD2 (6 bases). The V gene's germline CDR1 is SGHTA and CDR2 FQGTGA. CDR3 length: 15 residues. Trimming removed 0 bases at V and 3 bases at J, with 10 bases between.

CDR3 residues: CASSPGHSGVNQPQHF. DNA for the CDR3: TGTGCCAGCTCACCAGGCCATTCAGGGGTCAATCAGCCCCAGCATTTT. The chain has TRBV18 and TRBJ1-5; TRBD1 is a possible D gene (6 bases). The length of the CDR3 is 16 residues. Trimming cost V 2 bases and J 3 bases, with 14 bases left between them. Germline V gene lookup returns CDR1 KGHSH and CDR2 LQKENI.

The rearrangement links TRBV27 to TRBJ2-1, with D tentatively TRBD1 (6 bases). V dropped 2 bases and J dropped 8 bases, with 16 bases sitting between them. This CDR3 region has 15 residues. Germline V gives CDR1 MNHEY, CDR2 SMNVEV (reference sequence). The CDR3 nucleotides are TGTGCCAGCAGTTTAAACGGAGTGGGGGCCCATGAGCAGTTCTTC. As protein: CASSLNGVGAHEQFF.

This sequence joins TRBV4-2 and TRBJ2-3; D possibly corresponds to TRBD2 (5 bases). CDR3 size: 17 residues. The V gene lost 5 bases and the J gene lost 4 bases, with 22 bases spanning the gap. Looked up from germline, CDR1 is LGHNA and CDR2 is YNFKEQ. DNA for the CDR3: TGTGCCAGCAGCTCCCCCGGGGTGGGAGCCGTGGCAGATACGCAGTATTTT. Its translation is CASSSPGVGAVADTQYF.

The CDR3 DNA reads as TGCGCCAGCAGCCCTACTGGGGGAGGTCAGCCCCAGCATTTT. This codes for CASSPTGGGQPQHF. The chain recombines TRBV5-1 with TRBJ1-5, with TRBD1 as a possible D gene (5 bases). With 4 bases removed from V and 6 bases from J, the gap between germline ends came to 14 bases. CDR1 and CDR2 from the germline V gene are SGHRS and YFSETQ. This CDR3 region has 14 residues.

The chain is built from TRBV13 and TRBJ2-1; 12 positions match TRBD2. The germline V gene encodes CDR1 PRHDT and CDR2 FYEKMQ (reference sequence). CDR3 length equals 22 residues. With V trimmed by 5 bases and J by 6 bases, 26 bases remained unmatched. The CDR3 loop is CASSPSPGRASGRDIEVNEQFF. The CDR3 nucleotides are TGTGCCAGCAGCCCGTCTCCCGGTAGGGCTAGCGGGAGGGATATCGAGGTCAATGAGCAGTTCTTC.

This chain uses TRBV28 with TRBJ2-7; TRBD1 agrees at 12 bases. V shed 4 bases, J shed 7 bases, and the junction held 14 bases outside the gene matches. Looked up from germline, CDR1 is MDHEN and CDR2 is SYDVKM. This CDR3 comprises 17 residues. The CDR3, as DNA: TGTGCCAGCAGTTCCCGGGACAGGGGGCGATGGAGGGAGGAGCAGTACTTC. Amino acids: CASSSRDRGRWREEQYF.

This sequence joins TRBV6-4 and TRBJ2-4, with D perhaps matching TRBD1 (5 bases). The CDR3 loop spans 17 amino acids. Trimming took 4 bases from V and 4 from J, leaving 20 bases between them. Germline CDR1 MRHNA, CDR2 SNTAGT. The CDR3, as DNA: TGTGCCAGCAGTGTGGACCTGGGGCAGGAACGAAAAAACATTCAGTACTTC. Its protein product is CASSVDLGQERKNIQYF.

The CDR3 nucleotides are TGTGCCAGCAGCGTAGCCGGGGAAAGCACAGATACGCAGTATTTT. Translating gives CASSVAGESTDTQYF. V and J are TRBV9 and TRBJ2-3; possibly TRBD2 for D (5 bases). The CDR3 covers 15 residues. Per the germline V gene, CDR1 is SGDLS and CDR2 is YYNGEE. The ends were cut back, 0 bases at V and 0 bases at J, with 8 bases in the middle.

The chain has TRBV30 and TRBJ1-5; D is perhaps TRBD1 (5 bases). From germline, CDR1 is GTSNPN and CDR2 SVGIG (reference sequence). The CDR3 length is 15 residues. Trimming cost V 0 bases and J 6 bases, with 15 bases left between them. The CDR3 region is CAWSVRGGKGQPQHF. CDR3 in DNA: TGTGCCTGGAGTGTACGGGGGGGAAAGGGTCAGCCCCAGCATTTT. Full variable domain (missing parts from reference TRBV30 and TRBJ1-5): SQTIHQWPATLVQPVGSPLSLECTVEGTSNPNLYWYRQAAGRGLQLLFYSVGIGQISSEVPQNLSASRPQDRQFILSSKKLLLSDSGFYLCAWSVRGGKGQPQHFGDGTRLSIL.